The 14 T cell receptor beta chains below were found in one sample sequenced in a study of Tregs in tolerant kidney transplant recipients. Method: immunoSEQ multiplex PCR; TCRdb's copy keeps in-frame clones and lacks some. The data show some 52,000 clones, and the top ten clones hold roughly 0.89%. Material: CD4+ T cells from blood, obtained before the transplant. The receptors were sampled from a human donor who received a combined kidney and bone marrow transplant.

Remarks on this clone: The CDR3 is cut off 3 residues early in the read; its end comes from the germline J gene. This sequence joins TRBV6-2 or TRBV6-3 and TRBJ2-5, with 8 bases that match TRBD1. This CDR3 is built from 13 residues. The V gene's germline CDR1 is MNHEY and CDR2 SVGEGT. The V segment lost 7 bases and the J segment 5 bases; nucleotides outside the gene matches: 6. CDR3 bases read: TGTGCCAGCATAAAGGCAGGGGGCGAGACC. This gives the protein CASIKAGGET. The whole CDR3 reads CASIKAGGETQYF.

Notes on this clone: The CDR3 extends 3 residues past the end of the read, so its final part is completed from the germline J gene. The V gene is TRBV5-1, the J gene TRBJ1-4, with TRBD1 matching over 8 bases. CDR1 and CDR2 from the germline V gene are SGHRS and YFSETQ. The CDR3 contains 13 residues. J was trimmed by 8 bases and V by 8 bases; bases with no gene match: 8. This CDR3 is CASGQGVGEKLFF. CDR3 DNA (partial): TGCGCCAGTGGACAGGGAGTAGGGGAAAAA.

Points on this clone: With the read ending 3 residues before the CDR3 end, the germline J gene is used to fill in that end. The V and J genes are TRBV2 and TRBJ1-1, with no clear D. Germline loops: CDR1 SNHLY, CDR2 FYNNEI. Between the trimmed V and J ends, which lost 3 bases and 5 bases, there was a span of 7 bases. The CDR3 loop spans 12 amino acids. CDR3 loop: CASSDSGTEAFF. The DNA read from the CDR3 is TGTGCCAGCAGTGATTCGGGGACTGAA.

Worth noting for this clone: The sequenced fragment ends 3 residues before the CDR3 boundary, so the rest is inferred from the germline J gene. V gene TRBV7-2 combines with J gene TRBJ2-5; 8 bases line up with TRBD2. The CDR3 spans 14 residues. After removal of 2 bases from V and 5 bases from J, the junction contained 4 bases not matched to a gene. Germline V lookup: CDR1 SGHTA, CDR2 FQGNSA. The CDR3 sequence: CASSLITGGETQYF. CDR3 DNA, as far as it was read: TGTGCCAGCAGCTTAATTACGGGGGGGGAGACC. Full variable domain (rest looked up from reference TRBV7-2 and TRBJ2-5): GAGVSQSPSNKVTEKGKDVELRCDPISGHTALYWYRQSLGQGLEFLIYFQGNSAPDKSGLPSDRFSAERTGGSVSTLTIQRTQQEDSAVYLCASSLITGGETQYFGPGTRLLVL.

Comments on this clone: The read terminates 3 residues ahead of where the CDR3 ends, so the germline J gene completes it. The chain has TRBV5-1 and TRBJ2-2, with D unresolved. This CDR3 contains 15 residues. V lost 1 base and J lost 0, with 7 bases in between. Per the germline V gene, CDR1 is SGHRS and CDR2 is YFSETQ. CDR3 DNA, as far as it was read: TGCGCCAGCAGCTTGCAAGCGTCGAACACCGGGGAG. Protein product: CASSLQASNTGE. The full CDR3 sequence reads CASSLQASNTGELFF.

Points on this clone: The CDR3 goes on 3 residues after the read ends, and that part is filled in from the germline J gene. The chain uses TRBV7-9 and TRBJ2-3, with 7 bases fitting TRBD2. This CDR3 has 14 amino acids. The junction had 4 bases not matched to a gene; V was cut back by 3 bases and J by 4 bases. Germline V gene lookup returns CDR1 SEHNR and CDR2 FQNEAQ (reference sequence). The covered CDR3 bases are TGTGCCAGCAGCTTCGCGGGAGTGGCAGATACG. Translated: CASSFAGVADT. The whole CDR3 sequence reads CASSFAGVADTQYF.

The CDR3: CASSPKTSGGGDTQYF. The part of the CDR3 DNA that was read is TGTGCCAGCTCACCAAAGACTAGCGGGGGGGGAGATACG. This chain connects TRBV18 to TRBJ2-3; 14 bases align to TRBD2. Coverage ceases 3 residues before the CDR3 finishes, and the germline J gene fills in the end. This CDR3 region has 16 residues. Germline CDR1 and CDR2: KGHSH and LQKENI. V shed 2 bases and J 5 bases; nucleotides not matched to a gene: 3.

For this clone: The read stops 3 residues short of the end of the CDR3; the missing end is completed from the germline J gene. The V gene is TRBV5-5, the J gene TRBJ1-6; D gene ambiguous. Germline CDR1 and CDR2: SGHKS and YYEKEE (reference sequence). The CDR3 is 12 amino acids. Between the trimmed V and J ends, which lost 4 bases and 5 bases, there was a span of 4 bases. The CDR3 DNA, read in part, is TGTGCCAGCAGCCTTAATAATTCACCC. The encoded protein is CASSLNNSP. The entire CDR3 sequence reads CASSLNNSPLHF.

As for this clone: With the read ending 3 residues before the CDR3 end, the germline J gene is used to fill in that end. This chain uses TRBV7-8 with TRBJ1-5, with D perhaps matching TRBD1 (6 bases). This CDR3 is built from 14 residues. V was shortened by 5 bases and J by 3 bases, with 11 bases between the two germline ends. The germline V gene has CDR1 SGHVS and CDR2 FQNEAQ. This CDR3 reads CASSLTGFNQPQHF. CDR3 DNA, as far as it was read: TGTGCCAGCAGCCTCACAGGGTTCAATCAGCCC. Together with reference TRBV7-8 and TRBJ1-5, the CDR3 gives the full variable domain: GAGVSQSPRYKVAKRGQDVALRCDPISGHVSLFWYQQALGQGPEFLTYFQNEAQLDKSGLPSDRFFAERPEGSVSTLKIQRTQQEDSAVYLCASSLTGFNQPQHFGDGTRLSIL.

Comment on this clone: The DNA ends 3 residues before the CDR3 does, and the rest of the CDR3 is filled in from the germline J gene. The sample holds other DNA sequences that translate to the same CDR3. This chain joins TRBV7-2 and TRBJ1-2; possibly TRBD1 for D (5 bases). This CDR3 is built from 13 residues. Germline V gene data show CDR1 as SGHTA and CDR2 as FQGNSA. The V end was cut by 1 base, the J end by 4 bases, with 7 bases between. CDR3: CASSLEGLYGYTF. Partial CDR3 DNA: TGTGCCAGCAGCTTAGAGGGGCTCTATGGC.

With regard to this clone: The read stops 3 residues short of the end of the CDR3; the missing end is completed from the germline J gene. The gene calls are TRBV5-1 and TRBJ1-4; D uncertain. The CDR3 consists of 14 residues. V lost 4 bases and J 8 bases, leaving 15 bases between the germline ends. Germline lookup yields CDR1 SGHRS and CDR2 YFSETQ. CDR3 DNA (partial): TGCGCCAGCAGCCTCTATACCTCGGGGGAAAAA. Translating gives CASSLYTSGEK. The entire CDR3 is CASSLYTSGEKLFF.

Details on this clone: Sequencing ends 3 residues short of the CDR3 end; the germline J gene provides the rest. J is TRBJ1-1 and V is TRBV7-2; D remains unclear. Germline V gene data show CDR1 as SGHTA and CDR2 as FQGNSA. V lost 1 base and J lost 5, with 11 bases in between. The CDR3 length is 14 residues. The CDR3 region is CASSLELLWTEAFF. The DNA read from the CDR3 is TGTGCCAGCAGCTTAGAGCTCCTGTGGACTGAA.

A word on this clone: The CDR3 end falls 3 residues outside the read, so it is completed with the germline J gene. The chain links TRBV18 to TRBJ1-1, with TRBD1 as a possible D gene (6 bases). This CDR3 region has 13 residues. Germline V gene lookup returns CDR1 KGHSH and CDR2 LQKENI. CDR3 loop: CASSPGQNKEAFF. Partial CDR3 DNA: TGTGCCAGCTCACCAGGACAGAATAAAGAA.

Turning to this clone: The CDR3 end is not reached by the read, which stops 3 residues before it; the germline J gene fills it in. The J gene is TRBJ1-3, the V gene TRBV20-1, with TRBD1 as a possible D gene (6 bases). Trimming cost V 5 bases and J 7 bases, with 15 bases left between them. The CDR3 runs to 13 residues. CDR1 and CDR2 (germline): DFQATT, SNEGSKA (reference sequence). The CDR3 loop is CSAGTSVGNTIYF. The part of the CDR3 DNA that was read is TGCAGTGCTGGGACATCTGTAGGGAACACC.